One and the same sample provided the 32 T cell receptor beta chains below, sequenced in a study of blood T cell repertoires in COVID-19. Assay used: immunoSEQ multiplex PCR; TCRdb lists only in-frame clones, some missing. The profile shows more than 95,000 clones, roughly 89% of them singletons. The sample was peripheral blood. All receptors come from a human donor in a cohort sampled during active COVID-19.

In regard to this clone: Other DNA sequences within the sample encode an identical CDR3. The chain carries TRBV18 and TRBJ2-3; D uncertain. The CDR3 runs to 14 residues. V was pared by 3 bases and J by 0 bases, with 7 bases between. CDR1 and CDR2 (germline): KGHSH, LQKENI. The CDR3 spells CASSPLRSTDTQYF. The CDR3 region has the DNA TGTGCCAGCTCACCGTTACGGAGCACAGATACGCAGTATTTT.

CDR3: CASSPTRDSGGDEQFF. The CDR3 DNA sequence: TGTGCCAGCAGCCCGACCAGGGACTCAGGTGGCGATGAGCAGTTCTTC. The gene calls are TRBV3-1 (or the pseudogene TRBV3-2) and TRBJ2-1; tentatively, D is TRBD2 (6 bases). V was trimmed by 4 bases and J by 8 bases, leaving 21 bases between them. Germline-derived CDR1 and CDR2 are LGHDT and YNNKEL (reference sequence). The CDR3 runs 16 residues.

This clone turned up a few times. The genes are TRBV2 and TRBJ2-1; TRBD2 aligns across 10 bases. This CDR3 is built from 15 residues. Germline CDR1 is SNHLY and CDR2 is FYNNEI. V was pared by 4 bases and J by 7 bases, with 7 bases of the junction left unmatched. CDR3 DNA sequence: TGTGCCAGCAGTGTTTTAAGCGGGAGGGCAAATGAGCAGTTCTTC. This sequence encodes CASSVLSGRANEQFF.

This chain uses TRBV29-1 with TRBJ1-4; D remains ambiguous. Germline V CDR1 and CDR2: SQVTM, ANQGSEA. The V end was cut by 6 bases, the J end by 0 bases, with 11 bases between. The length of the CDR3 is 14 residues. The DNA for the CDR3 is TGCAGCGTCGGCGGCTCAGCAACTAATGAAAAACTGTTTTTT. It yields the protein CSVGGSATNEKLFF.

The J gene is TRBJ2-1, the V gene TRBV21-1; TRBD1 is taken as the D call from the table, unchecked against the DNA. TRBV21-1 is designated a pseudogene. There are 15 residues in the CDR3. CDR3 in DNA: TGTGCCAGCAGCGTGAGACAGGTGTCCGACAATGAGCAGTTCTTC. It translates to CASSVRQVSDNEQFF.

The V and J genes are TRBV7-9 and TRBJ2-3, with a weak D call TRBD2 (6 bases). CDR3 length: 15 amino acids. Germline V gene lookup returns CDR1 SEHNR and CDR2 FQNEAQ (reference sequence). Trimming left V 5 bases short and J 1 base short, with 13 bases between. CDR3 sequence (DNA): TGTGCCAGCAGCGCCCAGGGCGGGGGCACAGATACGCAGTATTTT. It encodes CASSAQGGGTDTQYF.

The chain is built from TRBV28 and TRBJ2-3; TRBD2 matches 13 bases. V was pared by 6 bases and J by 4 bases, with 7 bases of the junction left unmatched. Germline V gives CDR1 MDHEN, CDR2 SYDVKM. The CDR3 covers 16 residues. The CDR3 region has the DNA TGTGCCAGCAGGCAACTAGCGGGAGGGCTCCCAGATACGCAGTATTTT. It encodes CASRQLAGGLPDTQYF.

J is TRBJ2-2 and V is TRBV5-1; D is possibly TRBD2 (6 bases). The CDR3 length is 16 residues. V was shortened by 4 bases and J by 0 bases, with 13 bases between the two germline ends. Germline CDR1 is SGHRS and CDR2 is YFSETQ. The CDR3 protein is CASSPMAGPNTGELFF. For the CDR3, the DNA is TGCGCCAGCAGCCCTATGGCGGGACCGAACACCGGGGAGCTGTTTTTT.

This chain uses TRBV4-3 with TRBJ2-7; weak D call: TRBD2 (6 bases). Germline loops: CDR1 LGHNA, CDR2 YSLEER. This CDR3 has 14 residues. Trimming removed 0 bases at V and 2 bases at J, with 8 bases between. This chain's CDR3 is CASSQERLAYEQYF. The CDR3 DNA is TGCGCCAGCAGCCAAGAACGACTAGCCTACGAGCAGTACTTC.

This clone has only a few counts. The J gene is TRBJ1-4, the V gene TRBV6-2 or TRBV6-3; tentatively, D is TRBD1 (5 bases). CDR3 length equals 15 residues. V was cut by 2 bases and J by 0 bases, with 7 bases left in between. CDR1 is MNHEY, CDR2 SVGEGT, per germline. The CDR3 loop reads CASSYGGATNEKLFF. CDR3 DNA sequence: TGTGCCAGCAGTTACGGAGGGGCAACTAATGAAAAACTGTTTTTT.

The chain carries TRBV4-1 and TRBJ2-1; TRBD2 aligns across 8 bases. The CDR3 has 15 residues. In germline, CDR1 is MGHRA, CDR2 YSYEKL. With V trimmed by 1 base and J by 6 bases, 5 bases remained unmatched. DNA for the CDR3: TGCGCCAGCAGCCAAGCCCGGACTAGCCCCAATGAGCAGTTCTTC. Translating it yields CASSQARTSPNEQFF.

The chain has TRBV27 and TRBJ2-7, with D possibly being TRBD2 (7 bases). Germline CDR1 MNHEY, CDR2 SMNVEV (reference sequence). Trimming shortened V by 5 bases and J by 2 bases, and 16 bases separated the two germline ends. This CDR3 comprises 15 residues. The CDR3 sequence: CASSPPGGRTYEQYF. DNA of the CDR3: TGTGCCAGCAGTCCCCCGGGGGGCAGGACCTACGAGCAGTACTTC.

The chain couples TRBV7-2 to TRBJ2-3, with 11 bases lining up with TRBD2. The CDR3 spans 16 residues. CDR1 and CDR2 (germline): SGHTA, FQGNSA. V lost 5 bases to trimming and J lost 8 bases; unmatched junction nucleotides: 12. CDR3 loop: CASSTTSGGLWFTQYF. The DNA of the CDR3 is TGTGCCAGCAGCACTACTAGCGGGGGTCTGTGGTTTACGCAGTATTTT.

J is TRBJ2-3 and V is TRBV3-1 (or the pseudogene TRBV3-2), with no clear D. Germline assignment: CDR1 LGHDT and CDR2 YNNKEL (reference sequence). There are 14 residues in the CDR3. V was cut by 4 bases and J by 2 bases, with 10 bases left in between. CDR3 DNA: TGTGCCAGCAGCCGGGCACCGTACACAGATACGCAGTATTTT. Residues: CASSRAPYTDTQYF.

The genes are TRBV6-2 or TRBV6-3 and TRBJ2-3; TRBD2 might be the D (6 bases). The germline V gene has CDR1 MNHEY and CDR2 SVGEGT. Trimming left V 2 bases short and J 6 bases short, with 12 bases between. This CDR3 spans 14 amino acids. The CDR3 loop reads CASSYHAAGDTQYF. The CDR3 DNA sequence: TGTGCCAGCAGTTACCACGCGGCGGGGGATACGCAGTATTTT.

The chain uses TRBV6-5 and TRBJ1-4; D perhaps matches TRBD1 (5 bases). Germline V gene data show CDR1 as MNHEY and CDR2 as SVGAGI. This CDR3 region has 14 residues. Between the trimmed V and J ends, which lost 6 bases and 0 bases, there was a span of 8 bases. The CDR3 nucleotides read TGTGCCAGCAGGCCAGGGACAACTAATGAAAAACTGTTTTTT. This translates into CASRPGTTNEKLFF.

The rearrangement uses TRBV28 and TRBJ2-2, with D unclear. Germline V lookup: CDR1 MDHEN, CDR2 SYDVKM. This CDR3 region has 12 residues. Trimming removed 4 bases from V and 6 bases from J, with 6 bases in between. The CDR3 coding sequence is TGTGCCAGCAGTTCAACTGCCGGGGAGCTGTTTTTT. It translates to CASSSTAGELFF.

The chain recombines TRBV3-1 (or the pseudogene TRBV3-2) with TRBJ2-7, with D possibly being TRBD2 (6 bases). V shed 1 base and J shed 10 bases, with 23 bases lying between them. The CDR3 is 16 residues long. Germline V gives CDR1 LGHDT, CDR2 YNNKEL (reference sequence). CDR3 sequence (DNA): TGTGCCAGCAGCCAAGCACGAGCGGGCGCTCGTTTTTCTCAGTACTTC. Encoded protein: CASSQARAGARFSQYF.

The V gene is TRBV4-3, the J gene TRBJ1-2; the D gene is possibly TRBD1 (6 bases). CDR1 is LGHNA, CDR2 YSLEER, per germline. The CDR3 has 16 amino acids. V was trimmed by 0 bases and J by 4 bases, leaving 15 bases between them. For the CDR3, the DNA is TGCGCCAGCAGCCAAGATTTTGCGGGGGCGGTCTATGGCTACACCTTC. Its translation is CASSQDFAGAVYGYTF.

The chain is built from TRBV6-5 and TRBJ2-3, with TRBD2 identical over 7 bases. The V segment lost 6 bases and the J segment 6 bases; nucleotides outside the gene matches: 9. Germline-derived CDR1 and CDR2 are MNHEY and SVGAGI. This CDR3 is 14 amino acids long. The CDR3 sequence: CASRNDGGRDTQYF. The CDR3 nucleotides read TGTGCCAGCAGGAATGACGGGGGGAGGGATACGCAGTATTTT.

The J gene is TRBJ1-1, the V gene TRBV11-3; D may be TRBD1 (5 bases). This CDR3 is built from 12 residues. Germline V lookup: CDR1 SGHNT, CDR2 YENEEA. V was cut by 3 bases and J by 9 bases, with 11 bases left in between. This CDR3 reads CASSLGGGQAFF. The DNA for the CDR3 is TGTGCCAGCAGCTTGGGGGGAGGGCAAGCTTTCTTT.

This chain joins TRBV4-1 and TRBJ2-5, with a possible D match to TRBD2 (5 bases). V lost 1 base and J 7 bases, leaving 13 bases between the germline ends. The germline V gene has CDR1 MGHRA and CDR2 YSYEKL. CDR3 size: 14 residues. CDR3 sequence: CASSQAPARGTQYF. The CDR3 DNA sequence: TGCGCCAGCAGCCAAGCTCCTGCCCGGGGGACCCAGTACTTC.

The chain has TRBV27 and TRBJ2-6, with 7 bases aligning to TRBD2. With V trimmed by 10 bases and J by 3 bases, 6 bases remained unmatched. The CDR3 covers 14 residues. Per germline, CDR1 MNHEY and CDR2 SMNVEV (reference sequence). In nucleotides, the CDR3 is TGTGCCACGGGGAGGGACCTTGGGGCCAACGTCCTGACTTTC. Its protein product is CATGRDLGANVLTF.

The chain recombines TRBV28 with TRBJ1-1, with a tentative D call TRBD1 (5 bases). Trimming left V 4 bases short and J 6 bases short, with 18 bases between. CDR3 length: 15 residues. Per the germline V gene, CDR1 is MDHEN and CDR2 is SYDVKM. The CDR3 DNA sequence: TGTGCCAGCAGTTACCCCTCAGGCAGGGAGGCTGAAGCTTTCTTT. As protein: CASSYPSGREAEAFF.

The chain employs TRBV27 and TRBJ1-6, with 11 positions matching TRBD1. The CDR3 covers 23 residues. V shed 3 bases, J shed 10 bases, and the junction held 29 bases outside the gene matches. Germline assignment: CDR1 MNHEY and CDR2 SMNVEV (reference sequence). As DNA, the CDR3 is TGTGCCAGCAGTTTGGTAGGACAGGGGGCTGGAGGTAGGCAACGACGAATCCAATCACCCCTCCACTTT. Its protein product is CASSLVGQGAGGRQRRIQSPLHF.

The DNA of the CDR3 is TGCGCCAGCAGCTTGGAGGGACAGGGTGAAGCTTTCTTT. Encoded protein: CASSLEGQGEAFF. V and J are TRBV5-1 and TRBJ1-1; 9 bases match TRBD1. CDR1 and CDR2 (germline): SGHRS, YFSETQ. The CDR3 totals 13 residues. J lost 7 bases, V lost 0 bases, and 1 base had no gene match.

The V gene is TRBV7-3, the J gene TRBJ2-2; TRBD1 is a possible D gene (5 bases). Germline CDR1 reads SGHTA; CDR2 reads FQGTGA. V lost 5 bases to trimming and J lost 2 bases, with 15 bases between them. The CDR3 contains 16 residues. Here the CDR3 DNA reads TGTGCCAGCAGCACCCCAAGGGGCGGAAACACCGGGGAGCTGTTTTTT. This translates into CASSTPRGGNTGELFF. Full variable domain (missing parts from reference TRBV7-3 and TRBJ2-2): GAGVSQTPSNKVTEKGKYVELRCDPISGHTALYWYRQSLGQGPEFLIYFQGTGAADDSGLPNDRFFAVRPEGSVSTLKIQRTERGDSAVYLCASSTPRGGNTGELFFGEGSRLTVL.

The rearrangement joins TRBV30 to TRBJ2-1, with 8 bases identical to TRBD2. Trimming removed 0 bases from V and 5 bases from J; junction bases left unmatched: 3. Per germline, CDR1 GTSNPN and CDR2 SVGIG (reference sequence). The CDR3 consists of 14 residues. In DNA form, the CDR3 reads TGTGCCTGGAGTGTCGGGGGGGGGAACAATGAGCAGTTCTTC. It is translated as CAWSVGGGNNEQFF.

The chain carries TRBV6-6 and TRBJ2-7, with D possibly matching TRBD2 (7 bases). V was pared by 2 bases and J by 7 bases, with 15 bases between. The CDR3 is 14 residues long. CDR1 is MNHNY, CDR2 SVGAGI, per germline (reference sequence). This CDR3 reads CASSYEGGVREQYF. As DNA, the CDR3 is TGTGCCAGCAGTTACGAGGGGGGGGTTCGTGAGCAGTACTTC.

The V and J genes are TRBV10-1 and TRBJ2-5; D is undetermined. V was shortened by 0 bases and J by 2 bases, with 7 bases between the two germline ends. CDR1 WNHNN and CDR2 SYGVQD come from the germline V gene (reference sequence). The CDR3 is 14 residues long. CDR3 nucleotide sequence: TGCGCCAGCAGTGAGTCGGCAGGACAAGAGACCCAGTACTTC. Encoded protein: CASSESAGQETQYF.

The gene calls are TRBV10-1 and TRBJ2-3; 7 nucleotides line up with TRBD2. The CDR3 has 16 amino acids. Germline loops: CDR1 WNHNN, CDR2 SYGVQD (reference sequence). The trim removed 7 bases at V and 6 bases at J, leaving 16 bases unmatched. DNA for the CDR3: TGCGCCAGCAACCCTCGACTAGCCAGATCATCCGATACGCAGTATTTT. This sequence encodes CASNPRLARSSDTQYF.

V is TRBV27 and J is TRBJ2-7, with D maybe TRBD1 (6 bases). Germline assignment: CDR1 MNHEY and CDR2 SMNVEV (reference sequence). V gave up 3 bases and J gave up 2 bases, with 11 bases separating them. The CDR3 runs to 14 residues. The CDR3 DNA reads TGTGCCAGCAGTTTGTGGGCAGGGGCCTACGAGCAGTACTTC. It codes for CASSLWAGAYEQYF.